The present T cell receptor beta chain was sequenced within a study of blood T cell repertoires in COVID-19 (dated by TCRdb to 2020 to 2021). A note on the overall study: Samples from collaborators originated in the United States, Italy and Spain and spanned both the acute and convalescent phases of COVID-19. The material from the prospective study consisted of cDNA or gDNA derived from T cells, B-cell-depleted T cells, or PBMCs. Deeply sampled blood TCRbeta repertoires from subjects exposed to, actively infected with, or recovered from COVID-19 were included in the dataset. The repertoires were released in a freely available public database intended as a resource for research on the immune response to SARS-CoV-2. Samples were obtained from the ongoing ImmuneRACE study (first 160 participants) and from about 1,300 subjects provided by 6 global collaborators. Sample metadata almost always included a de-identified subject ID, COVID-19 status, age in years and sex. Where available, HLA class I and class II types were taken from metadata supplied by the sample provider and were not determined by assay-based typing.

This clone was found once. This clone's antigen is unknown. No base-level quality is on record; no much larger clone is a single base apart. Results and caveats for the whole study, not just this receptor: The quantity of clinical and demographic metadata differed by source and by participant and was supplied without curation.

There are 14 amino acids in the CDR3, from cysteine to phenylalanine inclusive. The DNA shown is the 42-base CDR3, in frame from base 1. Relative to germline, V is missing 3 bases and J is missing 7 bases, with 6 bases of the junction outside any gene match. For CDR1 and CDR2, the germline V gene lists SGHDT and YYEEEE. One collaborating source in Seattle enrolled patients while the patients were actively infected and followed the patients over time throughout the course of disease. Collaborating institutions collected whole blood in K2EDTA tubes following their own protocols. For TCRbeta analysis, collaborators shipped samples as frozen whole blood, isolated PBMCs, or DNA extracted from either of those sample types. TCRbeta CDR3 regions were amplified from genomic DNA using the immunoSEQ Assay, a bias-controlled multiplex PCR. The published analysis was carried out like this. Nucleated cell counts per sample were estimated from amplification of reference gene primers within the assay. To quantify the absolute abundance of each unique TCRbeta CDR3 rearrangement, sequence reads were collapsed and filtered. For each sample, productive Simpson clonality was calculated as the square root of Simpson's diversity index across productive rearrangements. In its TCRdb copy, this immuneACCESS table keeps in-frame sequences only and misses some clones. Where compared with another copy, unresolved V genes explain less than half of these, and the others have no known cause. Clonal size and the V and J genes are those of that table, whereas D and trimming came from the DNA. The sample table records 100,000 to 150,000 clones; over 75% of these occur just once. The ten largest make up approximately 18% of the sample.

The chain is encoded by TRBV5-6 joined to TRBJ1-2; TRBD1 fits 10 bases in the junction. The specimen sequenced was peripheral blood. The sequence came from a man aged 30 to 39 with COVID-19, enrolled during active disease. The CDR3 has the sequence CASSWDRGTGGYTF. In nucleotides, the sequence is TGTGCCAGCAGCTGGGACAGGGGAACGGGTGGCTACACCTTC.